This T cell receptor beta chain was captured in a study of T cell clones after liver transplantation. J gave up 5 bases and V 4 bases, and 20 bases lay outside the gene matches. CDR3 size: 19 residues. Germline CDR1 reads SGHVS; CDR2 reads FQNEAQ. Assay: immunoSEQ multiplex PCR; the TCRdb copy retains only in-frame clones and omits some. The table records over 14,000 clones, over 90% of them present only once. The rearrangement uses TRBV7-8 and TRBJ1-5; 7 bases line up with TRBD1. This sequence originates from a human donor who received a liver transplant. The input for sequencing was CD8+ T cells from blood, taken before liver transplant. The CDR3 sequence: CASSSRPRDRVSLDQPQHF. Here the CDR3 DNA reads TGTGCCAGCAGCTCCCGGCCCCGAGACAGGGTTAGTTTGGATCAGCCCCAGCATTTT.